The rows below give T cell receptor beta chains drawn from one sample of a study of tumor and adjacent non-tumor tissue in lung cancer. TCRdb analysed the multiplex PCR reads with MiXCR anew, one entry per CDR3 protein. The data show 40,000 to 45,000 distinct CDR3 sequences, with 60% seen just once and under 50% held by the top ten. Sequencing was carried out using distant non-tumor lung tissue. The receptors stem from a man aged 45-60 years with non-small cell lung cancer. The CDR3 runs from the conserved cysteine through the conserved F or W. The order of the fields is V gene, clone size, D gene, J gene, CDR3 protein, CDR3 DNA. D genes are given only for firm matches. Expanded clones are given a class, and other clones once, few, many or no size at all.

>TRBV5-6|few|NA|TRBJ2-6
CASTLRRNTGANVLTF
TGTGCCAGCACCCTTAGACGGAACACTGGGGCCAACGTCCTGACTTTC
>TRBV6-5|few|TRBD2|TRBJ2-6
CTSRLAGVGPNVLTF
TGTACCAGCAGACTAGCGGGAGTTGGGCCCAACGTCCTGACTTTC
>TRBV6-2/TRBV6-3|many|TRBD1|TRBJ2-7
CASSYSGQGSHEQYF
TGTGCCAGCAGTTACTCGGGACAGGGTTCCCACGAGCAGTACTTC
>TRBV29-1|medium-sized|TRBD2|TRBJ2-1
CSVDSSGLNEQFF
TGCAGCGTTGACTCTAGCGGACTAAATGAGCAGTTCTTC
>TRBV10-3|NA|NA|TRBJ1-2
CAIRRRQVIYGYTF
TGTGCCATCAGGCGGAGACAGGTAATATATGGCTACACCTTC
>TRBV5-5|NA|NA|TRBJ2-2
CVSSLGHRNTGGLFF
TGTGTCAGCAGCTTGGGACACAGAAACACCGGGGGGCTGTTTTTT
>TRBV11-2|NA|NA|TRBJ2-1
CASSLVVGGSSYNEQFF
TGTGCCAGCAGCCTAGTGGTAGGGGGGAGCTCCTACAATGAGCAGTTCTTC
>TRBV20-1|once|NA|TRBJ2-2
CSARNRRKSGTGELYF
TGCAGCGCTAGAAATCGCCGGAAAAGCGGTACCGGGGAGCTGTATTTT
>TRBV5-6|many|TRBD2|TRBJ2-3
CASSLSSGMTSTDTQYF
TGTGCCAGCAGCTTGTCTAGCGGGATGACTAGCACAGATACGCAGTATTTT
>TRBV11-2|NA|TRBD2|TRBJ2-2
CDNSLVGGSNTGELFF
TGTGACAACAGCTTAGTGGGCGGGAGTAACACCGGGGAGTTGTTTTTT